The clone carrying this T cell receptor beta chain was found once. The data derive from a study of blood T cell repertoires in COVID-19. Background on the study: COVID-19 samples from acute and convalescent phases originated in the United States, Italy and Spain. Sample material is recorded as cDNA or gDNA derived from T cells, B-cell-depleted T cells, or PBMCs.

Germline-derived CDR1 and CDR2 are LNHNV and YYDKDF (reference sequence). The CDR3 is 15 residues long. Unmatched junction bases numbered 7, after V lost 4 bases and J lost 7 bases. In the study's own analysis: Amplification from reference gene primers served as the basis for estimated nucleated cell counts. Sequencing was performed with immunoSEQ multiplex PCR; in TCRdb, only in-frame clones are kept and a portion is missing. That table gives V, J and clone size, and the DNA gave D and trimming. The sample includes around 130,000 clones, 65% to 90% of them seen just once. The chain combines TRBV15 with TRBJ1-4; 9 positions agree with TRBD1. The TCR originated in a human donor in a cohort sampled during active COVID-19. Sequenced input: peripheral blood. This chain's CDR3 is CATSTLQGAREKLFF. In DNA form, the CDR3 reads TGTGCCACCAGCACCTTACAGGGGGCGCGTGAAAAACTGTTTTTT.